The table lists the clone carrying this T cell receptor (beta chain) with many counts. The target antigen is unknown. The data stem from a study of T-cell reconstitution after alpha-beta-depleted transplantation in children. Study-wide findings and caveats: The authors attributed T-cell counts and diversity one year after transplant mostly to newly produced T cells. The origin of high day-60 TCRbeta diversity in some patients lay in surviving recipient T cells and thymic progenitors.

V was cut by 5 bases and J by 4 bases, with 15 bases left in between. The CDR3 consists of 15 residues. Unique molecular identifiers tagged the TCRbeta library. MiXCR was run by TCRdb on the PCR reads, yielding one entry per CDR3 protein. The table has some 300,000 distinct CDR3 sequences, around 7.1% seen once. The sample consisted of peripheral blood, taken 360 days after TCRalphabeta/CD19-depleted stem cell transplant. The rearrangement links TRBV12-3 or TRBV12-4 to TRBJ2-1; D may match TRBD1 or TRBD2 (5 bases each). The clonotype originates from a female patient aged 2 to 10 who had a stem cell transplant for Fanconi anemia, so the T cells may come from the graft donor. CDR3 amino acids: CASSRGVLLYNEQFF. The CDR3 bases are TGTGCCAGCAGTCGAGGGGTATTACTATACAATGAGCAGTTCTTC.